Sequencing of this TCR beta chain was carried out in a study of beta chain features in type 1 diabetes. About the research overall: Sorted cells examined across all samples numbered 100 million to 140 million.

Every isolated RNA sample was fully reverse transcribed, so sequencing captured expressed TCRB transcripts. Assay: immunoSEQ multiplex PCR; the TCRdb copy retains only in-frame clones and omits some. The sample comprises around 300,000 clones, approximately 10% of which are singletons, and 0.015% to 0.02% rests with the top ten. CD45RO/CCR7/CD25/CD127/CD95/CD27 staining was used to isolate CD4+ naive, central memory, regulatory and stem cell-like memory cells by sorting. The CDR3 is 14 residues long. Germline CDR1 is MNHEY and CDR2 is SVGAGI. V was shortened by 4 bases and J by 6 bases, with 16 bases between the two germline ends. For this clone: Its specificity is unknown.

Study outcomes and limitations: Patients with Type 1 diabetes showed moderately but significantly shorter TCRB CDR3s in all four CD4+ subsets. Cells with high TCR expression could be over-represented by cDNA sequencing.

The clonotype was recovered from a woman aged 25-40 years in good health. Sample: naive CD4+ T cells from blood. The chain is built from TRBV6-5 and TRBJ2-7, with D unresolved. The CDR3 DNA reads as TGTGCCAGCAGTTCCAGCCAACTTCCAGGCGAGCAGTACTTC. It is translated as CASSSSQLPGEQYF.